This record concerns one TCR beta chain sequence. The source of the sample is a study of cytomegalovirus exposure and HLA in healthy donors. Study background: The study's early data release held tens of millions of unique TCRs from HLA-typed donors.

This CDR3 comprises 14 residues. Trimming pared 7 bases from V and 4 bases from J, leaving 18 bases between. Germline V CDR1 and CDR2: SGHRS, YFSETQ. A multiplex PCR was run with 60 Vbeta primers and 13 Jbeta primers. Clones were read by immunoSEQ multiplex PCR, and TCRdb kept only the in-frame ones, dropping some. This sample has some 120,000 clones, with 80% to 85% found just once. V is TRBV5-1 and J is TRBJ2-7; a weak D match, TRBD2 (5 bases). Sequencing used PBMCs. The receptor comes from a man aged 30-40 years in good health and CMV-seropositive. Here the CDR3 DNA reads TGCGCCAGCCAGCCAAGTGGGAGCCCTTACGAGCAGTACTTC. Encoded protein: CASQPSGSPYEQYF. The full variable domain, with the rest looked up from reference TRBV5-1 and TRBJ2-7, is KAGVTQTPRYLIKTRGQQVTLSCSPISGHRSVSWYQQTPGQGLQFLFEYFSETQRNKGNFPGRFSGRQFSNSRSEMNVSTLELGDSALYLCASQPSGSPYEQYFGPGTRLTVT.